A selection of T cell receptor beta chains follows, all from one sample in a study of blood T cells in healthy people across ages. TCRdb passed the 5' RACE reads through MiXCR, listing each CDR3 protein once. This repertoire shows about 800,000 distinct CDR3 sequences, around a quarter found once; its top ten account for under 4%. These same records also appear under a second study, on T cells of mothers and their children.

Specimen: blood. The receptors shown here come from a boy younger than 18 in good health. Each CDR3 is given with its conserved first and last residue. Fields, in order: J gene, V gene, D gene, clone size, CDR3 protein, CDR3 DNA. A D gene is named only where the DNA matches it firmly. Only part of the rows carry a size: once, few, many, or a class if the clone is expanded.

TRBJ2-5	TRBV27	TRBD2	-	CASSLRLAGGGETQYF	TGCGCCAGCAGCTTGAGACTAGCGGGAGGAGGGGAGACCCAGTACTTC
TRBJ1-2	TRBV12-3/TRBV12-4	-	-	CASSLYRDDGYTF	TGTGCCAGCAGTTTGTACAGGGATGATGGCTACACCTTC
TRBJ1-1	TRBV5-1	-	-	CASSPRDSDEAFF	TGCGCCAGCAGCCCCCGGGATAGCGATGAAGCTTTCTTT
TRBJ2-7	TRBV5-5	TRBD1	-	CASSSGQGGYEQYF	TGTGCCAGCAGCAGCGGACAGGGAGGATACGAGCAGTACTTC
TRBJ1-1	TRBV29-1	-	-	CSVDVGICGNTEAFF	TGCAGCGTTGATGTGGGGATCTGCGGGAACACTGAAGCTTTCTTT
TRBJ2-5	TRBV20-1	-	few	CSASKGSLGEAQYF	TGCAGTGCTAGTAAGGGGAGTTTAGGAGAGGCCCAGTACTTC
TRBJ2-7	TRBV9	-	-	CASSASLVGLGYEQYF	TGTGCCAGCAGCGCGAGTCTTGTTGGGCTCGGCTACGAGCAGTACTTC
TRBJ1-2	TRBV24-1	-	-	CATRSAGESSYTF	TGTGCCACCAGGTCGGCAGGGGAAAGCAGTTACACCTTC
TRBJ2-2	TRBV6-1	TRBD2	-	CASSPGGLAATGELFF	TGTGCCAGCAGCCCGGGGGGACTAGCGGCCACCGGGGAGCTGTTTTTT
TRBJ1-4	TRBV6-5	TRBD1	few	CASSRYGTEYEELFF	TGTGCCAGCAGTCGATACGGGACAGAGTATGAAGAACTGTTTTTT